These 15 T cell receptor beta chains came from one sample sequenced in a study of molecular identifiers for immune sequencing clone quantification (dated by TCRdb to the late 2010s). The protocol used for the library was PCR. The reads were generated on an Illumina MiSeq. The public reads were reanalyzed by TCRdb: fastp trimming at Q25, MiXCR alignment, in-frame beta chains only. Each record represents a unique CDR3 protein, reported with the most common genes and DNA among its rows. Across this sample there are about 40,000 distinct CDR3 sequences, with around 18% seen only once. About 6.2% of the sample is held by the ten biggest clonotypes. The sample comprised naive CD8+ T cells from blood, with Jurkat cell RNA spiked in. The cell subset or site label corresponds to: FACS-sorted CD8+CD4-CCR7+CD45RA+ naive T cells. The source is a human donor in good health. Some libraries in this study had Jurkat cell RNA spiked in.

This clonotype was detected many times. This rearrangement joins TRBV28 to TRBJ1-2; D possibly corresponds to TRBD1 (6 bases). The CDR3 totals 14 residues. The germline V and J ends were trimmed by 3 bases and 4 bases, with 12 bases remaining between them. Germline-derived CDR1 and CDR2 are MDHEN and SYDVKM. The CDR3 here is CASSFAGGGYGYTF. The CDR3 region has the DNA TGTGCCAGCAGTTTCGCCGGAGGGGGCTATGGCTACACCTTC.

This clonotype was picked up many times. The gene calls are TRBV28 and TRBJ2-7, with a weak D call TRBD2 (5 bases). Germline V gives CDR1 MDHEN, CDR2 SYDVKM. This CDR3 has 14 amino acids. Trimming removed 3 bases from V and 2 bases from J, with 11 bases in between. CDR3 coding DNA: TGTGCCAGCAGTTTCCCGGGGATAGCCTACGAGCAGTACTTC. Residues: CASSFPGIAYEQYF. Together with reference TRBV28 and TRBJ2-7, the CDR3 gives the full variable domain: DVKVTQSSRYLVKRTGEKVFLECVQDMDHENMFWYRQDPGLGLRLIYFSYDVKMKEKGDIPEGYSVSREKKERFSLILESASTNQTSMYLCASSFPGIAYEQYFGPGTRLTVT.

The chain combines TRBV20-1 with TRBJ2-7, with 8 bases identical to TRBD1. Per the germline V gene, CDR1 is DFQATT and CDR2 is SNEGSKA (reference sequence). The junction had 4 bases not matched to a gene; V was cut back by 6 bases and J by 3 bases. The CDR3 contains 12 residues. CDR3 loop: CSAPGQVYEQYF. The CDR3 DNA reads TGCAGTGCCCCGGGACAGGTCTACGAGCAGTACTTC.

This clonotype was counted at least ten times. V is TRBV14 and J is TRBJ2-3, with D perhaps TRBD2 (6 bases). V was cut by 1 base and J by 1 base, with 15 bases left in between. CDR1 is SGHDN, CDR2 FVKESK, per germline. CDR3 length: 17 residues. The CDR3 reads CASSQVIGGMGTDTQYF. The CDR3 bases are TGTGCCAGCAGCCAAGTCATCGGCGGGATGGGCACAGATACGCAGTATTTT. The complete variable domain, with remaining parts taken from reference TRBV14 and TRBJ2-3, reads EAGVTQFPSHSVIEKGQTVTLRCDPISGHDNLYWYRRVMGKEIKFLLHFVKESKQDESGMPNNRFLAERTGGTYSTLKVQPAELEDSGVYFCASSQVIGGMGTDTQYFGPGTRLTVL.

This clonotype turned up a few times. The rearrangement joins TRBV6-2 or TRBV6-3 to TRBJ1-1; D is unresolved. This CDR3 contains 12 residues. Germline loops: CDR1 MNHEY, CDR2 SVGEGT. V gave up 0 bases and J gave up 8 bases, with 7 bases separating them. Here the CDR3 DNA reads TGTGCCAGCAGTTACTCGAAGGCCGAAGCTTTCTTT. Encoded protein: CASSYSKAEAFF.

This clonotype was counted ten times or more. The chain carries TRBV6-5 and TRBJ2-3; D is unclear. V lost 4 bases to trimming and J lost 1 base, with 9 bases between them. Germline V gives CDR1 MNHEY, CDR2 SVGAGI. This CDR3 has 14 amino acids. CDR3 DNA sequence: TGTGCCAGCAGTTTTTTAGAGGGCACAGATACGCAGTATTTT. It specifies CASSFLEGTDTQYF.

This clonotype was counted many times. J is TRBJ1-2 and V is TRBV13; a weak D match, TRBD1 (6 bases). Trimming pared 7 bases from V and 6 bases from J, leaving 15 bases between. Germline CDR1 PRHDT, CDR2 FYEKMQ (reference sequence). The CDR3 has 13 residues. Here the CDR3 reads CASTKQGGHGYTF. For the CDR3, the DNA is TGTGCCAGCACCAAGCAAGGGGGTCATGGCTACACCTTC.

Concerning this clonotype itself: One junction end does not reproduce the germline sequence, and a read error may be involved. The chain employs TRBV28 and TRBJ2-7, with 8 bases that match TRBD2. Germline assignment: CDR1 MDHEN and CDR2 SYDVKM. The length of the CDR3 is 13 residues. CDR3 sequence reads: CANSLSGGYKLYF. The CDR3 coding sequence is TGTGCCAACAGTTTATCGGGGGGGTATAAGCTGTACTTC.

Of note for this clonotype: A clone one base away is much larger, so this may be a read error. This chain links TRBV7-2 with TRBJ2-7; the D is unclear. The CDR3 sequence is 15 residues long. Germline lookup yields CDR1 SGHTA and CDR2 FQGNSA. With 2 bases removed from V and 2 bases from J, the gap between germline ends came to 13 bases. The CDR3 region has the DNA TGTGCCAGCAGCTTAACCACGGACCCAGCCTACGAGCAGTACTTC. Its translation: CASSLTTDPAYEQYF.

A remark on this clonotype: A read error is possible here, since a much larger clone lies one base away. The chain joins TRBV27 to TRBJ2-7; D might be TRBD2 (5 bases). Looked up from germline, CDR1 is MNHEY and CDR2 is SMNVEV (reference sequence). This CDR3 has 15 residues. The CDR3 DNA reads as TGTGCCAGCAGTCTGAGTGCCGGACCTGGATGGGAGCAGCACTTC. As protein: CASSLSAGPGWEQHF.

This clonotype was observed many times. The CDR3 protein is CASSYGREIAYNEQFF. CDR3 nucleotide sequence: TGTGCCAGCAGTTACGGGCGGGAGATCGCCTACAATGAGCAGTTCTTC. V usage is TRBV6-2 or TRBV6-3 and J usage is TRBJ2-1, with TRBD2 identical over 7 bases. Trimming removed 2 bases from V and 2 bases from J; junction bases left unmatched: 6. The CDR3 has 16 residues. The V gene's germline CDR1 is MNHEY and CDR2 SVGEGT.

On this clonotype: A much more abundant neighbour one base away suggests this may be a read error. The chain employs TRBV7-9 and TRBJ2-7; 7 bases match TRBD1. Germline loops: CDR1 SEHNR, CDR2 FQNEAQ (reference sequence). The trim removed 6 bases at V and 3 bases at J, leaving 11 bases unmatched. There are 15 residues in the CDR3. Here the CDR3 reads CASRHPGQRFYEQYF. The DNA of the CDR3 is TGTGCCAGCAGACATCCGGGACAGAGGTTCTACGAGCAGTACTTC.

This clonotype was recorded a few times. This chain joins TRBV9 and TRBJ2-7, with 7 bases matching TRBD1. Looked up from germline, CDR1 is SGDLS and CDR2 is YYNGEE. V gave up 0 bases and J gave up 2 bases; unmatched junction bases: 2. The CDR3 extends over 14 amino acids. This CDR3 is CASSVGGQPYEQYF. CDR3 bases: TGTGCCAGCAGCGTAGGGGGACAGCCCTACGAGCAGTACTTC.

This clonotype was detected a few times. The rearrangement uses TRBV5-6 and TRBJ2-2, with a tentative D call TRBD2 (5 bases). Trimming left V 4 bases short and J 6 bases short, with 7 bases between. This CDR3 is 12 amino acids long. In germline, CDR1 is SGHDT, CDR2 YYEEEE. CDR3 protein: CASSAGAGELFF. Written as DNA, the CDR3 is TGTGCCAGCAGCGCCGGGGCCGGGGAGCTGTTTTTT.

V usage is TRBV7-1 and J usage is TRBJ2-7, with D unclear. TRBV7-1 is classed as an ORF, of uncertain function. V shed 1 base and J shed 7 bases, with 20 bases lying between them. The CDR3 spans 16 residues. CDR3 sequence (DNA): TGTGCCAGCAGCTCAGGGAAGGGCGGAAAGTTAGGGGAGCAGTACTTC. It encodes CASSSGKGGKLGEQYF.